This T cell receptor (beta chain) was sequenced in a study of patients and donors after allogeneic stem cell transplantation. This clonotype was seen more than once but under ten times. Using its own MiXCR run on the RT-PCR reads, TCRdb lists one record per CDR3 protein. The data hold roughly 180,000 distinct CDR3 sequences, with less than 45% observed a single time. The specimen sequenced was blood, either unsorted or a sorted T cell fraction (not recorded which). This receptor was taken from a human donor who was either an allogeneic HSCT recipient or a stem cell or donor lymphocyte infusion donor (not recorded which). It is not recorded whose cells these are; they may come from a transplant donor.

This chain's CDR3 is CASSHRPGYEQYF. In nucleotides, the CDR3 is TGTGCCAGCAGTCATCGCCCGGGATACGAGCAGTACTTC. The genes are TRBV12-3 or TRBV12-4 and TRBJ2-7; maybe TRBD2 (5 bases). This CDR3 is built from 13 residues. Trimming shortened V by 5 bases and J by 4 bases, and 12 bases separated the two germline ends.